This entry lists 20 T cell receptor beta chains sequenced from one sample in a study of T-cell memory formation after mild COVID-19. TCRdb processed the 5' RACE reads anew with MiXCR; each CDR3 protein has one entry. The sample holds approximately 450,000 distinct CDR3 sequences; around a sixth are singletons and the top ten take 10% to 15%. Sample: PBMCs or a T cell subset sorted from them (not recorded which). The receptor set was obtained from an adult woman who had mild COVID-19 (a few samples of this study predate the infection). Cell type and time point are not known.

This rearrangement joins TRBV29-1 to TRBJ1-1; 7 positions match TRBD1. V lost 7 bases to trimming and J lost 2 bases; unmatched junction nucleotides: 10. Per germline, CDR1 SQVTM and CDR2 ANQGSEA. CDR3 size: 14 residues. The CDR3 DNA reads TGCAGCGCCAGAGCGACAGGGAGAAACACTGAAGCTTTCTTT. This sequence encodes CSARATGRNTEAFF. Variable domain in full (rest from reference TRBV29-1 and TRBJ1-1): SAVISQKPSRDICQRGTSLTIQCQVDSQVTMMFWYRQQPGQSLTLIATANQGSEATYESGFVIDKFPISRPNLTFSTLTVSNMSPEDSSIYLCSARATGRNTEAFFGQGTRLTVV.

In this sample, this clonotype turned up a few times. The rearrangement uses TRBV5-1 and TRBJ2-3, with D possibly being TRBD1 (7 bases). The germline gives CDR1 SGHRS, CDR2 YFSETQ. Trimming stripped 0 bases from V and 2 bases from J, with 16 bases between. The CDR3 has 17 residues. The CDR3 DNA is TGCGCCAGCAGCTTGGATAGTATGGAGGGGGCCACAGATACGCAGTATTTT. Residues: CASSLDSMEGATDTQYF.

A few counts support this clonotype. The genes are TRBV4-2 and TRBJ2-3, with TRBD1 identical over 9 bases. This CDR3 is built from 18 residues. In germline, CDR1 is LGHNA, CDR2 YNFKEQ. With 1 base clipped from V and 0 bases from J, the junction kept 8 bases outside the gene matches. CDR3 nucleotides: TGTGCCAGCAGCCAAGTGGTGGTGGGGACAGGGAGCACAGATACGCAGTATTTT. Its translation is CASSQVVVGTGSTDTQYF.

This chain joins TRBV7-8 and TRBJ2-7; 8 bases map to TRBD2. This CDR3 is 15 amino acids long. The germline CDR1 and CDR2 sequences are SGHVS and FQNEAQ. V gave up 7 bases and J gave up 2 bases; unmatched junction bases: 10. This CDR3 is CASTDWTSRTYEQYF. CDR3 nucleotides: TGTGCCAGCACCGATTGGACTAGCCGCACCTACGAGCAGTACTTC.

There are many counts of this clonotype. The J gene is TRBJ2-1, the V gene TRBV27; maybe TRBD1 (5 bases). The CDR3 is made up of 15 amino acids. Germline CDR1 is MNHEY and CDR2 is SMNVEV (reference sequence). The V gene lost 2 bases and the J gene lost 7 bases, with 15 bases spanning the gap. The CDR3 DNA reads TGTGCCAGCAGTTTAAGGACACGGATCTTAAATGAGCAGTTCTTC. Its protein is CASSLRTRILNEQFF.

This clonotype was counted only a few times. This rearrangement joins TRBV24-1 to TRBJ2-1, with a possible D match to TRBD2 (5 bases). The CDR3 runs to 15 residues. The germline V gene encodes CDR1 KGHDR and CDR2 SFDVKD. V gave up 2 bases and J gave up 2 bases, with 9 bases separating them. DNA of the CDR3: TGTGCCACCAGTGATTCGGACTCCCCCTACAATGAGCAGTTCTTC. As protein: CATSDSDSPYNEQFF.

The sample holds many counts of this clonotype. The chain has TRBV4-1 and TRBJ2-1, with TRBD1 matching over 8 bases. CDR3 length: 15 amino acids. CDR1 is MGHRA and CDR2 is YSYEKL in the germline V gene. V lost 1 base to trimming and J lost 5 bases; unmatched junction nucleotides: 4. CDR3 sequence: CASSQGQGNNNEQFF. Here the CDR3 DNA reads TGCGCCAGCAGCCAAGGACAGGGGAATAACAATGAGCAGTTCTTC.

This clonotype was seen only a few times. The chain is built from TRBV12-3 or TRBV12-4 and TRBJ2-2; unclear D gene. The CDR3 runs 13 residues. Deletions cut 6 bases from V and 6 bases from J, with 11 bases between. CDR3 sequence: CASSLSRAGELFF. CDR3 coding DNA: TGTGCCAGCAGCCTGTCTAGAGCCGGGGAGCTGTTTTTT.

The V and J genes are TRBV18 and TRBJ2-1; TRBD2 agrees at 13 bases. V lost 5 bases and J lost 8; bases outside the gene matches: 6. CDR1 is KGHSH and CDR2 is LQKENI in the germline V gene. CDR3 length: 15 residues. The CDR3 nucleotides are TGTGCCAGCTCAAGCGGACTAGCGGGAGTGCATGAGCAGTTCTTC. Its translation is CASSSGLAGVHEQFF. The full variable domain, in which reference TRBV18 and TRBJ2-1 provide the parts outside the CDR3, is NAGVMQNPRHLVRRRGQEARLRCSPMKGHSHVYWYRQLPEEGLKFMVYLQKENIIDESGMPKERFSAEFPKEGPSILRIQQVVRGDSAAYFCASSSGLAGVHEQFFGPGTRLTVL.

The chain carries TRBV6-2 or TRBV6-3 and TRBJ1-2; 10 bases are a match to TRBD1. V dropped 0 bases and J dropped 8; count of bases not matched to a gene: 12. CDR1 is MNHEY, CDR2 SVGEGT, per germline. The CDR3 totals 17 residues. The CDR3 DNA reads TGTGCCAGCAGTTACTCGCGGCGGACAGGGGGATTCGCAGGCTACACCTTC. Encoded protein: CASSYSRRTGGFAGYTF.

The rearrangement uses TRBV29-1 and TRBJ1-2, with D possibly TRBD1 on 5 matching bases. The V gene lost 4 bases and the J gene lost 3 bases, with 12 bases spanning the gap. This CDR3 comprises 13 residues. Germline CDR1 is SQVTM and CDR2 is ANQGSEA. The CDR3: CSVVNGGDYGYTF. The DNA of the CDR3 is TGCAGCGTTGTGAATGGAGGGGACTATGGCTACACCTTC.

This clonotype was counted a few times. V gene TRBV15 combines with J gene TRBJ1-1; 7 bases are a match to TRBD1. V trimming: 3 bases; J trimming: 1 base; junction bases outside the gene matches: 5. Looked up from germline, CDR1 is LNHNV and CDR2 is YYDKDF (reference sequence). CDR3 length equals 15 residues. The CDR3 sequence is CATSRDRQGNTEAFF. As DNA, the CDR3 is TGTGCCACCAGCAGGGACCGACAGGGGAACACTGAAGCTTTCTTT.

This clonotype was detected only a few times. The chain is built from TRBV20-1 and TRBJ2-5; TRBD2 matches 8 bases. The CDR3 is 13 amino acids. V dropped 6 bases and J dropped 4; count of bases not matched to a gene: 7. Per the germline V gene, CDR1 is DFQATT and CDR2 is SNEGSKA (reference sequence). The CDR3 DNA sequence: TGCAGTGCACAAGCGGGAGCCCGAGAGACCCAGTACTTC. Translation gives CSAQAGARETQYF.

The chain uses TRBV5-1 and TRBJ1-2; TRBD1 might be the D (6 bases). The CDR3 is 17 amino acids. Trimming removed 4 bases from V and 5 bases from J, with 24 bases in between. Germline V CDR1 and CDR2: SGHRS, YFSETQ. The CDR3 coding sequence is TGCGCCAGCAGCCCCTTTCCCGGACAGCTCGGTTTTTATGGCTACACCTTC. Translated, it gives CASSPFPGQLGFYGYTF.

This clonotype was detected ten times or more. The chain employs TRBV24-1 and TRBJ2-1, with D tentatively TRBD1 or TRBD2 (6 bases each). Germline CDR1 is KGHDR and CDR2 is SFDVKD. This CDR3 is built from 15 residues. Trimming cost V 7 bases and J 3 bases, with 15 bases left between them. CDR3 nucleotides: TGTGCCACCAGGACTACCGGGGGCAGCTACAATGAGCAGTTCTTC. This gives the protein CATRTTGGSYNEQFF.

The gene calls are TRBV2 and TRBJ1-1; D unresolved. CDR1 and CDR2 from the germline V gene are SNHLY and FYNNEI. The germline V and J ends were trimmed by 3 bases and 1 base, with 15 bases remaining between them. The CDR3 runs to 16 residues. The CDR3 DNA follows: TGTGCCAGCAGTGACCCTGAAGCTGGACGGAACACTGAAGCTTTCTTT. Translated, it gives CASSDPEAGRNTEAFF.

V is TRBV6-2 or TRBV6-3 and J is TRBJ2-1; D uncertain. The length of the CDR3 is 11 residues. V was shortened by 5 bases and J by 7 bases, with 6 bases between the two germline ends. The germline gives CDR1 MNHEY, CDR2 SVGEGT. The DNA of the CDR3 is TGTGCCAGCAGTAAATTGAATGAGCAGTTCTTC. Its translation is CASSKLNEQFF.

The V and J genes are TRBV7-8 and TRBJ1-5, with D unclear. Germline V gene lookup returns CDR1 SGHVS and CDR2 FQNEAQ. Trimming took 7 bases from V and 2 from J, leaving 12 bases between them. The CDR3 totals 14 residues. DNA for the CDR3: TGTGCCAGCACAGGCGACCGGGGCAATCAGCCCCAGCATTTT. Translation: CASTGDRGNQPQHF.

Ten or more counts support this clonotype. V is TRBV7-6 and J is TRBJ2-1, with 12 bases that match TRBD2. The CDR3 runs 15 residues. Trimming took 4 bases from V and 9 from J; bases not matched to a gene: 7. Per germline, CDR1 SGHVS and CDR2 FNYEAQ. CDR3 residues: CASSSGTSGPGEQFF. CDR3 DNA sequence: TGTGCCAGCAGCTCCGGGACTAGCGGGCCTGGTGAGCAGTTCTTC.

This rearrangement joins TRBV7-9 to TRBJ2-7, with D perhaps matching TRBD1 (5 bases). This CDR3 region has 12 residues. Trimming removed 4 bases from V and 4 bases from J, with 8 bases in between. Germline assignment: CDR1 SEHNR and CDR2 FQNEAQ (reference sequence). The CDR3 DNA follows: TGTGCCAGCAGCTCCAGGGTGTACGAGCAGTACTTC. It yields the protein CASSSRVYEQYF. The full variable domain, with the rest looked up from reference TRBV7-9 and TRBJ2-7, is DTGVSQNPRHKITKRGQNVTFRCDPISEHNRLYWYRQTLGQGPEFLTYFQNEAQLEKSRLLSDRFSAERPKGSFSTLEIQRTEQGDSAMYLCASSSRVYEQYFGPGTRLTVT.